The source of this T cell receptor (beta chain) is a study of Tregs in tolerant kidney transplant recipients. Study-level information: A 3-day belatacept mixed lymphocyte reaction, sometimes plus 5-day graft donor restimulation, preceded CD4+CD25+CD127- sorting. Sorting used antibodies to exclude donor cells.

This table comes from immunoSEQ multiplex PCR, and its TCRdb copy is limited to in-frame clones, with some not included. Seen here are tens of thousands of clones, nearly 97% observed once, and the top ten hold around 0.35%. Remarks on this clone: Its antigen is still unknown.

V dropped 1 base and J dropped 5 bases, with 11 bases sitting between them. CDR1 is SGHAT, CDR2 FQNNGV, per germline. The CDR3 spans 15 residues. Overall study findings and caveats: Biological reproducibility was not directly addressed, but technical replication error appeared minimal. Tregs expanded with activated donor B cells seemed most donor-specific.

The sequenced material came from Tregs from blood cultured with allogeneic cells. The rearrangement joins TRBV11-2 to TRBJ2-2; possibly TRBD1 or TRBD2 for D (5 bases each). The clonotype originates from a human donor in good health. The chain's CDR3 is CASSLGGTWTGELFF. The CDR3 bases are TGTGCCAGCAGCTTAGGGGGGACCTGGACCGGGGAGCTGTTTTTT.